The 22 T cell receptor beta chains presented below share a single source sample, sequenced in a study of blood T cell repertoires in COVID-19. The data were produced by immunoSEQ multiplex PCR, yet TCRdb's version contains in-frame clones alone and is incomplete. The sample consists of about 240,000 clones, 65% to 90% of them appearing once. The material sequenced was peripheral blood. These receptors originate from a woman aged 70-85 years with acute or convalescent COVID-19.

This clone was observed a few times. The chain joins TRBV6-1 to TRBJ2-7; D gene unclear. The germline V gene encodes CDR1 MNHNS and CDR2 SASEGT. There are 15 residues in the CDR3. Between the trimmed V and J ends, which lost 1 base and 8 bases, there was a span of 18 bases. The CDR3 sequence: CASSEDYAQASKQYF. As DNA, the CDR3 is TGTGCCAGCAGTGAAGATTACGCCCAGGCTTCGAAGCAGTACTTC.

The CDR3 sequence: CASSYWGQNSGNTIYF. In nucleotides, the CDR3 is TGTGCCAGCAGCTATTGGGGACAGAACTCTGGAAACACCATATATTTT. This chain joins TRBV3-1 (or the pseudogene TRBV3-2) and TRBJ1-3, with 7 positions matching TRBD1. The CDR3 contains 16 residues. Germline loops: CDR1 LGHDT, CDR2 YNNKEL (reference sequence). V shed 5 bases, J shed 0 bases, and the junction held 7 bases outside the gene matches.

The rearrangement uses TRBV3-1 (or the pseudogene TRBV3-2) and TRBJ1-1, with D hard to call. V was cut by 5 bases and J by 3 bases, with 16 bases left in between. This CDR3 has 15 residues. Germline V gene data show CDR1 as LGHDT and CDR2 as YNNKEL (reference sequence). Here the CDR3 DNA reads TGTGCCAGCAGCATGACACAGAACACTTACACTGAAGCTTTCTTT. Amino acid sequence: CASSMTQNTYTEAFF.

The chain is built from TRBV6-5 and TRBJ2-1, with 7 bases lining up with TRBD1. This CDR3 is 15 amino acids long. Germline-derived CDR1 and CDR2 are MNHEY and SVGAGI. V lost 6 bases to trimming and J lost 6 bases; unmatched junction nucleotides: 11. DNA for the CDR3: TGTGCCAGCAGCGCAGACAGGGTCCGGGGCAATGAGCAGTTCTTC. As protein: CASSADRVRGNEQFF.

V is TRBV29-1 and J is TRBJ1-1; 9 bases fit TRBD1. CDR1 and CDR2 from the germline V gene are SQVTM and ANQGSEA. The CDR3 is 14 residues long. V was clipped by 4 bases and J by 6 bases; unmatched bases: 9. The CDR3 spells CSVATGTGRAEAFF. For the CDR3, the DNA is TGCAGCGTTGCGACGGGGACAGGGAGGGCTGAAGCTTTCTTT. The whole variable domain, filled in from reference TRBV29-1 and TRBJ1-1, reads SAVISQKPSRDICQRGTSLTIQCQVDSQVTMMFWYRQQPGQSLTLIATANQGSEATYESGFVIDKFPISRPNLTFSTLTVSNMSPEDSSIYLCSVATGTGRAEAFFGQGTRLTVV.

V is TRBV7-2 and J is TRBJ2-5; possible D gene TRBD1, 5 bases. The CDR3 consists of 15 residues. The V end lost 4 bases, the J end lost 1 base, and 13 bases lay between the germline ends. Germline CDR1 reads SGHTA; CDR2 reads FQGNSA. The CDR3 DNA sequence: TGTGCCAGCAGCTCCCTAGGACACATCCAAGAGACCCAGTACTTC. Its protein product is CASSSLGHIQETQYF.

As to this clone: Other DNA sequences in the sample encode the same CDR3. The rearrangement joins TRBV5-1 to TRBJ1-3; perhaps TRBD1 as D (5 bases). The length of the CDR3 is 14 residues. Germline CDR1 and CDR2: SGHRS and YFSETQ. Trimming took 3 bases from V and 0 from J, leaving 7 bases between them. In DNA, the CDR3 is TGCGCCAGCAGCTCAGACAGCTCTGGAAACACCATATATTTT. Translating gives CASSSDSSGNTIYF. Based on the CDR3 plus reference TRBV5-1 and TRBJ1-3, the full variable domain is KAGVTQTPRYLIKTRGQQVTLSCSPISGHRSVSWYQQTPGQGLQFLFEYFSETQRNKGNFPGRFSGRQFSNSRSEMNVSTLELGDSALYLCASSSDSSGNTIYFGEGSWLTVV.

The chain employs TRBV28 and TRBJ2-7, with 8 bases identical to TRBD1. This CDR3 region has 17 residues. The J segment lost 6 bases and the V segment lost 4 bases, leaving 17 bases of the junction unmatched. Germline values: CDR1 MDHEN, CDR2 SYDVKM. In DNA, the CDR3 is TGTGCCAGCAGTTCTCAATTAAGATGGACAGGGAGATCCGAGCAGTACTTC. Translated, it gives CASSSQLRWTGRSEQYF.

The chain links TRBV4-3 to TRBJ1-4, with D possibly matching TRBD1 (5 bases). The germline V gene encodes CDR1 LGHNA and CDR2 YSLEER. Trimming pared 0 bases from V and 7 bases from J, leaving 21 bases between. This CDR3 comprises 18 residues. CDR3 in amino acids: CASSQDPPRILRGEKLFF. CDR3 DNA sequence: TGCGCCAGCAGCCAAGATCCCCCCAGGATCTTAAGGGGTGAAAAACTGTTTTTT.

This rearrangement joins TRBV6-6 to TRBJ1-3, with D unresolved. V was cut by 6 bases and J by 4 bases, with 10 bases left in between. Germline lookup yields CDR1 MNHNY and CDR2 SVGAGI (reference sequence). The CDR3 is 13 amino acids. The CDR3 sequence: CASREDLGNTIYF. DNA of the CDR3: TGTGCCAGCAGGGAGGATTTGGGAAACACCATATATTTT.

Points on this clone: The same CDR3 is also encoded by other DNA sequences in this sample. The CDR3 protein is CASSPGTVMNTEAFF. CDR3 nucleotides: TGTGCCAGCAGCCCTGGGACAGTAATGAACACTGAAGCTTTCTTT. The chain combines TRBV27 with TRBJ1-1, with 7 bases lining up with TRBD1. CDR3 length equals 15 residues. Germline CDR1 and CDR2: MNHEY and SMNVEV (reference sequence). After removal of 6 bases from V and 0 bases from J, the junction contained 7 bases not matched to a gene.

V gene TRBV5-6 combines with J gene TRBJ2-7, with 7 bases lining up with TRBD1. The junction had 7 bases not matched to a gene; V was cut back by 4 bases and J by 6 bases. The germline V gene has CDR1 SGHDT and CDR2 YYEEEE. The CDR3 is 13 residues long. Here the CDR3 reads CASSDRGTAEQYF. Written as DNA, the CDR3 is TGTGCCAGCAGCGATCGTGGGACAGCCGAGCAGTACTTC.

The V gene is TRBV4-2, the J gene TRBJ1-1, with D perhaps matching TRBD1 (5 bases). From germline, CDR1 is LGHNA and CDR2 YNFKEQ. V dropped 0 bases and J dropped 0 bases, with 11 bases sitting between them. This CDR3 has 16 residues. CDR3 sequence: CASSQDAGRMNTEAFF. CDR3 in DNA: TGTGCCAGCAGCCAAGATGCGGGACGGATGAACACTGAAGCTTTCTTT.

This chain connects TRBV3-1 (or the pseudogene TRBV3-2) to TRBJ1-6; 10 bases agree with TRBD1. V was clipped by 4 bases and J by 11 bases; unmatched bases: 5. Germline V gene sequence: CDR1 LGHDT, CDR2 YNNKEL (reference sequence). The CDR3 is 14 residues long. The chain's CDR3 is CASSPRDRGPPLHF. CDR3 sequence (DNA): TGTGCCAGCAGCCCCCGGGACAGGGGACCACCCCTCCACTTT.

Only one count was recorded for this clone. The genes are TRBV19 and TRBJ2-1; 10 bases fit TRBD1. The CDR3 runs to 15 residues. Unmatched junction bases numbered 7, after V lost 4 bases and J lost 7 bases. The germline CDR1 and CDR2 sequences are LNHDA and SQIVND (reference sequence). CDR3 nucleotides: TGTGCCAGTAGTACAGGACAGGGGGAAAGGAATGAGCAGTTCTTC. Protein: CASSTGQGERNEQFF.

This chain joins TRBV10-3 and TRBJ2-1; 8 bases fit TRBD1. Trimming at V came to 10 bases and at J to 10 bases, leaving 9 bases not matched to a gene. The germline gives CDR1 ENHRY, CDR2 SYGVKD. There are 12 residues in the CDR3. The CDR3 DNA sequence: TGTGCCACATATACAGGGGGTGGAGAGCAGTTCTTC. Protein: CATYTGGGEQFF.

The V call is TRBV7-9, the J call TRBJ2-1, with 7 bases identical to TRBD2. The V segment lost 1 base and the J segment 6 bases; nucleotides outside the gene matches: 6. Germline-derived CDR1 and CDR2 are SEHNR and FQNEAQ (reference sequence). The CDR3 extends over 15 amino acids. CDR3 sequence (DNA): TGTGCCAGCAGCTTAGGTGGGACTACCTCCAATGAGCAGTTCTTC. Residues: CASSLGGTTSNEQFF.

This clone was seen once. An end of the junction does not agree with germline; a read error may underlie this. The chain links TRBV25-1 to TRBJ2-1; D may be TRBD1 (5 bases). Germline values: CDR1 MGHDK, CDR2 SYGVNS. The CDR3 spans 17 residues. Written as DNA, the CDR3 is TGTGCCAGCACTGAATCTAGGGGTTGGAGCTCCTACAATGAGCAGTTCTTC. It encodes CASTESRGWSSYNEQFF.

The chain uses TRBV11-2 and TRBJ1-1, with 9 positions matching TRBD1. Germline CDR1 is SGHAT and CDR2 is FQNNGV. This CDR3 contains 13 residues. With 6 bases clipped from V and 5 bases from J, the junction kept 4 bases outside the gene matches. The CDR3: CASSSGQGTEAFF. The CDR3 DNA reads TGTGCCAGCAGTTCCGGACAGGGGACTGAAGCTTTCTTT.

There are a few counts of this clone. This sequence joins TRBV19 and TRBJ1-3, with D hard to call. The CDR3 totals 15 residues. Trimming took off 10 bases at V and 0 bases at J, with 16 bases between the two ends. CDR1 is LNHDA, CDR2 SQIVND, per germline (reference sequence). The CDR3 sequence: CATNPRLYSGNTIYF. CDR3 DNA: TGTGCCACGAATCCTCGACTGTACTCTGGAAACACCATATATTTT. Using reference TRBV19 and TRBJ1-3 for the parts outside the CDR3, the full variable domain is DGGITQSPKYLFRKEGQNVTLSCEQNLNHDAMYWYRQDPGQGLRLIYYSQIVNDFQKGDIAEGYSVSREKKESFPLTVTSAQKNPTAFYLCATNPRLYSGNTIYFGEGSWLTVV.

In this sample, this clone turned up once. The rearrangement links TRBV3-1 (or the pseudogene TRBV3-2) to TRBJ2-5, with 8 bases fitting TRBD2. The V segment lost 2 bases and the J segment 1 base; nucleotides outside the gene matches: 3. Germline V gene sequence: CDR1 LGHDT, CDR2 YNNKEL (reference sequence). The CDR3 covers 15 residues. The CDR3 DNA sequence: TGTGCCAGCAGCCAATTTAGCGGGGCCCAAGAGACCCAGTACTTC. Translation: CASSQFSGAQETQYF.

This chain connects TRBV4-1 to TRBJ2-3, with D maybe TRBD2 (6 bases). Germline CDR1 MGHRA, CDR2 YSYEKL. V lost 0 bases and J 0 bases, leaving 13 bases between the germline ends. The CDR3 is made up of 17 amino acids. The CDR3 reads CASSQETRGLSTDTQYF. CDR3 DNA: TGCGCCAGCAGCCAAGAGACGAGGGGACTTAGCACAGATACGCAGTATTTT.